This section outlines one T cell receptor beta chain sequence together with its context. This entry is derived from a study of blood T cell repertoires in COVID-19. The CDR3 extends over 13 amino acids. The germline CDR1 and CDR2 sequences are SGHRS and YFSETQ. V gave up 4 bases and J gave up 2 bases, with 8 bases separating them. TCRdb's table, derived via immunoSEQ multiplex PCR, lists solely in-frame clones and lacks some. The sample includes roughly 100,000 clones, around 84% seen only once; the top ten take less than 3.5%. The chain combines TRBV5-1 with TRBJ2-3; D possibly corresponds to TRBD1 (5 bases). The material sequenced was peripheral blood. The clonotype originates from a man between 50 and 59 years old with active or convalescent COVID-19. The DNA for the CDR3 is TGCGCCAGCAGCACGGACAACACAGATACGCAGTATTTT. As protein: CASSTDNTDTQYF.